This T cell receptor (beta chain) was documented in a study of cytomegalovirus exposure and HLA in healthy donors. Points from the study as a whole: According to an earlier analysis, most TCR beta V segments yielded productive rearrangements about 87% or about 30% of the time. In all likelihood, a cluster of highly shared sequence variants was a sequencing artifact. Reportedly, fewer N-insertions than the approximately 610-donor mean appeared in an Asian-associated ancestry cluster in a later analysis.

This clone has just a few counts. Its antigen is undetermined. Trimming took 0 bases from V and 5 from J; bases not matched to a gene: 11. The CDR3 totals 17 residues. CDR1 is SGHRS and CDR2 is YFSETQ in the germline V gene. Vbeta (60) and Jbeta (13) primers were used in the PCR. Some clones are missing from TCRdb's copy, which holds only in-frame ones; the method was immunoSEQ multiplex PCR. The sample shows approximately 120,000 clones, about 80% of them seen only once. The chain links TRBV5-1 to TRBJ2-5; 9 bases are a match to TRBD2. The receptor was derived from a woman aged 40 to 49 in good health and CMV-seropositive. The source material was PBMCs. CDR3 amino acids: CASSLAHLAGAGETQYF. The CDR3 bases are TGCGCCAGCAGCTTGGCCCATTTAGCGGGGGCAGGGGAGACCCAGTACTTC.